Listed below are T cell receptor beta chains from one sample, sequenced in a study of regulatory T cells in long-lasting Graves disease. TCRdb independently ran MiXCR on the multiplex PCR reads; one entry per CDR3 protein. The sample includes some 420,000 distinct CDR3 sequences, 20% to 25% of them seen just once. The sample was peripheral blood mononuclear cells (PBMCs), taken when the disease was refractory, from a patient treated with antithyroid drugs. The receptors were gathered from a female donor with Graves disease. Both conserved end residues are trimmed from each CDR3. Each record gives: CDR3 length, V gene, J gene, D gene, CDR3 protein. A D gene is named only where the DNA matches it firmly.

14	TRBV28	TRBJ2-7	NA	ASTLGTSGLIYEQY
11	TRBV6-2/TRBV6-3	TRBJ1-2	NA	ASSYPTSYGYT
15	TRBV9	TRBJ2-7	NA	ASSVAPEGGGRNEQY
10	TRBV4-3	TRBJ2-7	NA	ASSHSGAEQY
14	TRBV9	TRBJ2-1	TRBD2	ASSRYSGRAGKEQF
13	TRBV25-1	TRBJ2-5	TRBD1	ASSEIQGRKETQY
12	TRBV6-7	TRBJ2-7	NA	ASITETDTYEQY
13	TRBV27	TRBJ1-4	NA	ASRRQDKVMEKLF
13	TRBV6-1	TRBJ1-6	NA	ASPKRSSYNSPLH
13	TRBV28	TRBJ2-1	NA	ASSLVVRGENEQF
12	TRBV6-1	TRBJ2-7	NA	ASTDGSASYEQY
14	TRBV5-5	TRBJ1-4	NA	ASSLDSGSDLQKLF
8	TRBV20-1	TRBJ2-5	NA	SASIQTQY
12	TRBV12-3/TRBV12-4	TRBJ2-7	NA	ASSLVGIGVEQY
13	TRBV29-1	TRBJ2-7	NA	SVQYSGRPTYEQY
13	TRBV28	TRBJ1-1	TRBD1	ASSIRTGADTEAF
14	TRBV30	TRBJ2-7	TRBD1	AWSPSLMTGKNEQY
15	TRBV9	TRBJ2-7	TRBD2	ASSAISGGPNSYEQY
11	TRBV29-1	TRBJ1-1	NA	SVGVGGGYEAF
10	TRBV7-2	TRBJ2-7	NA	ASTLRGYEQY
13	TRBV28	TRBJ2-7	TRBD1	ASSLQTGDTYEQY
11	TRBV9	TRBJ1-2	TRBD1	ASSPDRAHGYT
11	TRBV12-3/TRBV12-4	TRBJ1-5	TRBD1	ASRRTGDQPQH
13	TRBV5-6	TRBJ2-1	TRBD1	ASSVDRASYNEQF
13	TRBV29-1	TRBJ1-3	TRBD1	SVERDRGLGNTIY
13	TRBV28	TRBJ1-5	NA	ASTAPRGGNQPQH
13	TRBV28	TRBJ1-1	NA	ASSPPGPLNTEAF
13	TRBV5-4	TRBJ2-2	NA	ASSLAISNTGELF
13	TRBV28	TRBJ2-1	TRBD2	ASSGTSGGPNEQF
11	TRBV2	TRBJ1-3	NA	ASSEIRGNTIY
11	TRBV19	TRBJ1-4	NA	ASSKKEWEKLF
13	TRBV6-4	TRBJ1-1	NA	ASSYFSQAGTEAF
10	TRBV6-1	TRBJ1-2	NA	ASSSQRDGYT
15	TRBV20-1	TRBJ2-3	TRBD2	SAPLPAGVHRTDTQY
16	TRBV6-2/TRBV6-3	TRBJ2-1	TRBD2	ASSYSRREGPSYNEQF
12	TRBV6-1	TRBJ2-7	NA	ASMKTETTYEQY
12	TRBV28	TRBJ1-2	TRBD1	ATLREDREHGYT
11	TRBV2	TRBJ1-2	NA	ATQTPPWGGYT
12	TRBV27	TRBJ1-2	NA	ASSLSRAGRGYT
11	TRBV28	TRBJ1-5	NA	ASSTGIGQPQH
15	TRBV6-1	TRBJ2-5	TRBD2	ASSRFGLAGGPETQY
15	TRBV5-1	TRBJ1-1	TRBD1	ASSLGQGAVRNTEAF
9	TRBV28	TRBJ1-2	NA	ASPNPYGYT
13	TRBV5-1	TRBJ2-2	NA	ASSFDRRNTGELF
13	TRBV7-3	TRBJ1-2	TRBD1	ASSYSTGQAYGYT
12	TRBV28	TRBJ1-5	NA	ASSLAWEAQPQH
14	TRBV2	TRBJ1-1	NA	ASSRALLRFATEAF
13	TRBV20-1	TRBJ1-2	NA	SAGPGESPEAGYT
13	TRBV7-8	TRBJ1-5	NA	ASSSLGGYGQPQH
11	TRBV29-1	TRBJ2-3	NA	SVVPNQEDTQY